The rows below give T cell receptor beta chains drawn from one sample of a study of blood T cell repertoires in COVID-19. Libraries were prepared by immunoSEQ multiplex PCR; TCRdb keeps only in-frame clonotypes and omits some of them. The table shows under 250,000 clones, with about 83% occurring only once. The specimen was PBMCs or T cells enriched from blood (not recorded which). The receptors here all came from a woman aged 45-60 years who had been exposed to COVID-19. Both conserved end residues are trimmed from each CDR3.

length: 14; J: TRBJ2-1; V: TRBV28; CDR3: ASSGGRGIPIGEQF
length: 10; J: TRBJ1-2; V: TRBV7-9; CDR3: ASSLEAFGYT
length: 13; J: TRBJ2-5; V: TRBV7-8; CDR3: ASSLESGGSETQY
length: 11; J: TRBJ2-7; V: TRBV7-3; CDR3: ASSLDRGYEQY
length: 16; J: TRBJ1-5; V: TRBV19; CDR3: ASSTAGTGRISNQPQH
length: 13; J: TRBJ1-5; V: TRBV10-3; CDR3: AISSRVGLNQPQH
length: 12; J: TRBJ1-6; V: TRBV10-3; CDR3: AIFQGARGSPLH
length: 12; J: TRBJ1-2; V: TRBV4-3; CDR3: ASSQGAGVGGYT
length: 11; J: TRBJ2-2; V: TRBV5-8; CDR3: ASTRGGARELF
length: 10; J: TRBJ2-2; V: TRBV7-9; CDR3: ASSLPTGELF
length: 12; J: TRBJ1-1; V: TRBV6-5; CDR3: ASRRGRPDTEAF
length: 10; J: TRBJ1-1; V: TRBV19; CDR3: ASRRMNTEAF
length: 9; J: TRBJ1-2; V: TRBV28; CDR3: AIQGNYGYT
length: 14; J: TRBJ1-1; V: TRBV18; CDR3: ASAYRDRLPYTEAF
length: 13; J: TRBJ1-3; V: TRBV3-1/TRBV3-2; CDR3: ASSPLGQSGNTIY
length: 12; J: TRBJ1-1; V: TRBV27; CDR3: ASSTQFGDTEAF
length: 13; J: TRBJ2-2; V: TRBV5-4; CDR3: ASSLERNRPGELF
length: 14; J: TRBJ2-3; V: TRBV11-2; CDR3: ASSQYSGGAKDTQY
length: 12; J: TRBJ1-1; V: TRBV3-1/TRBV3-2; CDR3: ASSQAQANTEAF
length: 13; J: TRBJ2-1; V: TRBV9; CDR3: ASSATSGRTNEQF
length: 11; J: TRBJ1-2; V: TRBV2; CDR3: ANRNDSNYGYT
length: 11; J: TRBJ2-5; V: TRBV7-2; CDR3: ASSRDYLETQY
length: 14; J: TRBJ2-1; V: TRBV5-5; CDR3: ASSVTSGSSYNEQF
length: 14; J: TRBJ2-1; V: TRBV5-5; CDR3: ASSPGGGTGVNEQF
length: 12; J: TRBJ2-1; V: TRBV7-3; CDR3: ASSHPGRGTEKF
length: 13; J: TRBJ2-1; V: TRBV9; CDR3: ASSTRQEIYNEQF
length: 14; J: TRBJ2-5; V: TRBV9; CDR3: ASSVGPGAGEETQY
length: 11; J: TRBJ1-5; V: TRBV19; CDR3: ASSIMSGQPQH
length: 14; J: TRBJ2-7; V: TRBV13; CDR3: ASSLGRGSPSAEQY
length: 11; J: TRBJ1-1; V: TRBV12-3/TRBV12-4; CDR3: ASSRSTGGQAF
length: 15; J: TRBJ1-4; V: TRBV29-1; CDR3: SVEDLQAGEGGEKLF
length: 11; J: TRBJ2-4; V: TRBV7-2; CDR3: ASSFWRGQIQY
length: 12; J: TRBJ2-1; V: TRBV9; CDR3: ASSPRVDYNEQF
length: 13; J: TRBJ2-7; V: TRBV30; CDR3: AWSVRPGGYTEQY
length: 13; J: TRBJ1-1; V: TRBV4-3; CDR3: ASSRTTRADTEAF
length: 11; J: TRBJ2-5; V: TRBV6-6; CDR3: ATTEGPPKTQY
length: 11; J: TRBJ1-1; V: TRBV6-6; CDR3: ASKDTGDTEAF
length: 14; J: TRBJ1-1; V: TRBV12-5; CDR3: ASGTTDRLSGTEAF
length: 10; J: TRBJ1-1; V: TRBV10-3; CDR3: AAGMRNTEAF
length: 11; J: TRBJ2-1; V: TRBV19; CDR3: ASRADRGGEQF
length: 12; J: TRBJ1-6; V: TRBV19; CDR3: ASSPAGPNSPLH
length: 14; J: TRBJ1-5; V: TRBV6-1; CDR3: ASSVGQGGGNQPQH
length: 13; J: TRBJ2-7; V: TRBV6-5; CDR3: ASIPRGLITYEQY
length: 12; J: TRBJ1-3; V: TRBV9; CDR3: ASSVSGDGNTIY
length: 11; J: TRBJ2-1; V: TRBV7-9; CDR3: ASSLSTAKEQF
length: 8; J: TRBJ2-5; V: TRBV20-1; CDR3: SAMRETQY
length: 13; J: TRBJ2-7; V: TRBV10-2; CDR3: ASSEKRGGPYEQY
length: 13; J: TRBJ2-7; V: TRBV5-4; CDR3: ASSHQDRASYEQY
length: 10; J: TRBJ1-1; V: TRBV2; CDR3: ASSRDREEAF
length: 12; J: TRBJ2-2; V: TRBV18; CDR3: ASSSDRGTGELF
length: 12; J: TRBJ1-5; V: TRBV5-4; CDR3: ASSFEGSNQPQH
length: 14; J: TRBJ2-7; V: TRBV2; CDR3: ASRGTGFGDTYEQY
length: 10; J: TRBJ1-4; V: TRBV19; CDR3: ASKQTNEKLF
length: 12; J: TRBJ1-1; V: TRBV5-3; CDR3: ARSHRVGDTEAF
length: 12; J: TRBJ1-1; V: TRBV7-8; CDR3: ASSLVRGNTEAF
length: 15; J: TRBJ2-1; V: TRBV6-2/TRBV6-3; CDR3: ASSLLAAGGSPNEQF
length: 11; J: TRBJ2-3; V: TRBV19; CDR3: ASSPPPADTQY
length: 9; J: TRBJ1-2; V: TRBV30; CDR3: AWTRGQSYT